These T cell receptor beta chains were read from a single sample in a study of control samples from healthy donors and cancer patients. The assay was immunoSEQ multiplex PCR, and TCRdb's table has in-frame clones only and misses some. The profile shows about 110,000 clones, 88% of them singletons. What was sequenced was PBMCs. These receptor sequences come from a woman between 55 and 75 years old with lung cancer. The CDR3 runs from the conserved cysteine through the conserved F or W. The order of the fields is CDR3 protein, CDR3 DNA, J gene, clone size, V gene, CDR3 length, D gene. The D gene is left open where the match is weak. A row's size may be missing; if present it is once, few, many or a size class.

CASSFFPAGGPTDTQYF	TGCGCCAGCAGCTTCTTTCCAGCGGGGGGCCCCACAGATACGCAGTATTTT	TRBJ2-3	NA	TRBV5-1	17	TRBD2
CASSLNRRRGDTGNTIYF	TGTGCCAGCAGCTTGAACCGACGTCGGGGTGATACTGGAAACACCATATATTTT	TRBJ1-3	NA	TRBV5-6	18	NA
CASSLARIGELFF	TGTGCCAGCAGTTTAGCGCGTATCGGGGAGCTGTTTTTT	TRBJ2-2	NA	TRBV12-3/TRBV12-4	13	NA
CSVETQLGNTIYF	TGCAGCGTTGAAACCCAACTCGGAAACACCATATATTTT	TRBJ1-3	NA	TRBV29-1	13	NA
CASSLAGDLGAGNQPQHF	TGTGCCAGCAGCTTAGCAGGAGATTTAGGGGCGGGCAATCAGCCCCAGCATTTT	TRBJ1-5	NA	TRBV7-6	18	NA
CATSRREGPTEAFF	TGTGCCACCAGCAGAAGGGAAGGGCCCACTGAAGCTTTCTTT	TRBJ1-1	NA	TRBV15	14	NA
CASSPGDLFLTEAFF	TGTGCCAGCAGCCCAGGGGACCTATTTCTGACTGAAGCTTTCTTT	TRBJ1-1	once	TRBV7-9	15	NA
CASSPLRDNNQPQHF	TGTGCCAGTAGTCCCCTCCGGGACAACAATCAGCCCCAGCATTTT	TRBJ1-5	NA	TRBV19	15	NA
CASSVEDRGVDNSPLHF	TGTGCCAGCAGCGTAGAAGACAGGGGAGTGGATAATTCACCCCTCCACTTT	TRBJ1-6	once	TRBV9	17	TRBD1
CASSNYYRGGQETQYF	TGTGCCAGCAGCAACTATTACAGGGGAGGTCAAGAGACCCAGTACTTC	TRBJ2-5	NA	TRBV5-5	16	NA
CASSHTGISSPLHF	TGTGCCAGCAGTCATACAGGGATCAGCTCACCCCTCCACTTT	TRBJ1-6	few	TRBV2	14	NA
CASSRGLDQPQHF	TGTGCCAGCAGCAGGGGGCTTGATCAGCCCCAGCATTTT	TRBJ1-5	NA	TRBV3-1/TRBV3-2	13	TRBD1
CASSVASAGELFF	TGTGCCAGCAGCGTAGCTTCGGCCGGGGAGCTGTTTTTT	TRBJ2-2	NA	TRBV9	13	NA
CASSLVVGTEAFF	TGCGCCAGCAGCTTGGTAGTAGGCACTGAAGCTTTCTTT	TRBJ1-1	NA	TRBV5-1	13	NA
CSVEPRIASEAFF	TGCAGCGTTGAACCCCGGATAGCCAGTGAAGCTTTCTTT	TRBJ1-1	NA	TRBV29-1	13	NA
CAWSWSGLAGGNTGELFF	TGTGCCTGGAGTTGGAGCGGACTAGCGGGAGGGAACACCGGGGAGCTGTTTTTT	TRBJ2-2	NA	TRBV30	18	TRBD2
CASSLAGVGTNEKLFF	TGTGCCAGCAGCTTGGCCGGGGTAGGGACTAATGAAAAACTGTTTTTT	TRBJ1-4	NA	TRBV5-4	16	NA
CASSRDRGVGNTIYF	TGCGCCAGCAGCCGAGACAGGGGTGTTGGAAACACCATATATTTT	TRBJ1-3	NA	TRBV5-1	15	TRBD1
CASSHLRGADGYTF	TGTGCCAGCAGCCACCTTAGGGGGGCGGATGGCTACACCTTC	TRBJ1-2	NA	TRBV5-5	14	NA
CASSLTVGTQSTDTQYF	TGCGCCAGCAGCTTGACTGTCGGGACCCAATCCACAGATACGCAGTATTTT	TRBJ2-3	NA	TRBV5-1	17	NA
CASSVVQGGQETQYF	TGTGCCAGCAGCGTAGTACAGGGGGGCCAAGAGACCCAGTACTTC	TRBJ2-5	NA	TRBV9	15	TRBD1
CASSVGDSQRPQHF	TGTGCCAGCAGCGTAGGGGACAGCCAAAGGCCCCAGCATTTT	TRBJ1-5	NA	TRBV9	14	TRBD1
CAWRTSAIYNEQFF	TGTGCCTGGAGGACTAGCGCCATATACAATGAGCAGTTCTTC	TRBJ2-1	NA	TRBV30	14	TRBD2
CAISESDSYGYTF	TGTGCCATCAGTGAGTCAGACAGCTATGGCTACACCTTC	TRBJ1-2	once	TRBV10-3	13	NA
CASSEEGSGKEEQYF	TGTGCCAGCAGTGAAGAAGGTAGCGGGAAAGAGGAGCAGTACTTC	TRBJ2-7	few	TRBV6-1	15	TRBD2
CASRRDRLNTGELFF	TGTGCCAGCAGAAGGGACCGACTTAACACCGGGGAGCTGTTTTTT	TRBJ2-2	NA	TRBV6-5	15	NA
CASSGTDYNEQFF	TGCGCCAGCAGCGGGACGGATTACAATGAGCAGTTCTTC	TRBJ2-1	NA	TRBV5-1	13	NA
CASSGQGGTGELFF	TGTGCCAGCAGCGGACAAGGGGGCACCGGGGAGCTGTTTTTT	TRBJ2-2	once	TRBV6-4	14	NA
CASSPPGGNTIYF	TGTGCCAGCTCACCACCTGGAGGAAACACCATATATTTT	TRBJ1-3	NA	TRBV18	13	NA
CASSLAGGIGAEAFF	TGTGCCAGCAGCCTAGCTGGGGGTATTGGTGCTGAAGCTTTCTTT	TRBJ1-1	NA	TRBV5-6	15	NA
CASRQPGQGDEKLFF	TGTGCCAGCAGGCAACCGGGACAGGGCGATGAAAAACTGTTTTTT	TRBJ1-4	NA	TRBV6-5	15	TRBD1
CASSLDINSNQPQHF	TGTGCCAGCAGCTTAGACATCAATAGCAATCAGCCCCAGCATTTT	TRBJ1-5	NA	TRBV11-2	15	NA
CASSKEFLGHSNQPQHF	TGTGCCAGCAGCAAAGAATTTCTAGGGCATAGCAATCAGCCCCAGCATTTT	TRBJ1-5	few	TRBV21-1	17	NA
CASSSGGMMNTEAFF	TGTGCCAGCAGCAGTGGGGGGATGATGAACACTGAAGCTTTCTTT	TRBJ1-1	NA	TRBV3-1/TRBV3-2	15	NA
CASTEQRGGHDEQFF	TGTGCCAGCACCGAACAGCGGGGGGGACATGATGAGCAGTTCTTC	TRBJ2-1	NA	TRBV4-2	15	TRBD2
CAWRGQGNTEAFF	TGTGCCTGGAGGGGTCAGGGGAACACTGAAGCTTTCTTT	TRBJ1-1	once	TRBV30	13	NA
CASSRDRGNQPQHF	TGTGCCAGCAGCCGGGACAGGGGCAATCAGCCCCAGCATTTT	TRBJ1-5	NA	TRBV2	14	TRBD1
CASTGRGEYEQYF	TGTGCCAGCACCGGAAGGGGGGAATACGAGCAGTACTTC	TRBJ2-7	NA	TRBV12-3/TRBV12-4	13	NA
CAWSNTGVEEKLFF	TGTGCCTGGAGTAACACAGGGGTTGAGGAAAAACTGTTTTTT	TRBJ1-4	NA	TRBV30	14	TRBD1
CASSMIGTGNTGELFF	TGTGCCAGTAGTATGATCGGGACAGGCAACACCGGGGAGCTGTTTTTT	TRBJ2-2	NA	TRBV19	16	TRBD1
CASSLLQGDGYTF	TGTGCCAGCAGCTTACTACAGGGGGATGGCTACACCTTC	TRBJ1-2	NA	TRBV11-3	13	TRBD1
CASSLAGIYEQYF	TGTGCCAGCAGTTTGGCAGGGATCTACGAGCAGTACTTC	TRBJ2-7	NA	TRBV12-3/TRBV12-4	13	NA
CASAGDTQYF	TGTGCCAGTGCCGGGGATACGCAGTATTTT	TRBJ2-3	NA	TRBV19	10	NA
CATSADRGSYNEQFF	TGTGCCACCAGCGCGGACAGGGGATCCTACAATGAGCAGTTCTTC	TRBJ2-1	NA	TRBV15	15	TRBD1
CASKGAGLGNEQFF	TGTGCCAGCAAAGGCGCGGGACTGGGGAATGAGCAGTTCTTC	TRBJ2-1	NA	TRBV6-5	14	NA